This paragraph covers one TCR beta chain sequence. The antigen is unknown. This record comes from a study of blood T cells in healthy people across ages. Study outcomes and limitations: The study could not conclusively compare naive and antigen-experienced cells, given its unsorted PBMCs.

Through a sample-barcoded 5' primer and a J-beta primer mix, a second PCR was run for about 6 to 12 cycles. TCRdb re-analysed the 5' RACE reads in MiXCR, keeping a single row per CDR3 protein. The sample carries some 1.5 million distinct CDR3 sequences, approximately 43% recorded once. Germline V gene lookup returns CDR1 SEHNR and CDR2 FQNEAQ (reference sequence). The V and J ends lost 5 bases and 3 bases respectively, with 17 bases between them. The CDR3 spans 16 residues. The chain links TRBV7-9 to TRBJ2-1, with a weak D call TRBD2 (6 bases). Sequencing used blood. This TCR was sampled from a young woman in good health. In DNA, the CDR3 is TGTGCCAGCAGCACGACCGGGACTGGTGACTACAATGAGCAGTTCTTC. As protein: CASSTTGTGDYNEQFF.